The 25 T cell receptor beta chains reported below all come from one sample, sequenced in a study of T cells in tumors after PD-1 blockade. Using immunoSEQ multiplex PCR, the repertoire was profiled, and TCRdb retains in-frame clones only, with some absent. This table has roughly 13,000 clones, about 63% appearing once. This sample comprised tumor tissue, obtained after anti-PD-1 treatment. The receptor set was obtained from a human donor with cutaneous squamous cell carcinoma.

The rearrangement joins TRBV21-1 to TRBJ1-5; the DNA was not compared with TRBD1, the D call given in the table. TRBV21-1 is tagged as a pseudogene. The CDR3 sequence is 17 residues long. The DNA for the CDR3 is TGTGCCAGCAGCAGGGACAGGGAAACGGGAGGCAATCAGCCCCAGCATTTT. It encodes CASSRDRETGGNQPQHF.

This clone was observed a handful of times. V and J are TRBV15 and TRBJ2-2; possibly TRBD1 for D (5 bases). This CDR3 contains 16 residues. Looked up from germline, CDR1 is LNHNV and CDR2 is YYDKDF (reference sequence). The ends were cut back, 3 bases at V and 0 bases at J, with 11 bases in the middle. In nucleotides, the CDR3 is TGTGCCACCAGCAGTGGACAAGAGGCGAACACCGGGGAGCTGTTTTTT. It encodes CATSSGQEANTGELFF.

This rearrangement joins TRBV5-1 to TRBJ1-1; possibly TRBD1 for D (6 bases). Germline loops: CDR1 SGHRS, CDR2 YFSETQ. The CDR3 is 14 residues long. Trimming pared 7 bases from V and 4 bases from J, leaving 17 bases between. DNA for the CDR3: TGCGCCAGCGGATTCGGCACAGGGTCCACTGAAGCTTTCTTT. Translation gives CASGFGTGSTEAFF.

The rearrangement joins TRBV2 to TRBJ1-6; D might be TRBD1 (5 bases). Germline CDR1 reads SNHLY; CDR2 reads FYNNEI. This CDR3 comprises 14 residues. The V end was cut by 6 bases, the J end by 8 bases, with 14 bases between. CDR3 in DNA: TGTGCCAGCAGCCCGGGGCCTAAGGATTCACCCCTCCACTTT. This sequence encodes CASSPGPKDSPLHF.

The chain recombines TRBV28 with TRBJ1-2; tentatively, D is TRBD1 (5 bases). This CDR3 is built from 13 residues. V gave up 9 bases and J gave up 7 bases, with 18 bases separating them. CDR1 and CDR2 (germline): MDHEN, SYDVKM. CDR3 region: CASLKGLTGGYTF. For the CDR3, the DNA is TGTGCCAGTCTGAAGGGGCTGACGGGTGGCTACACCTTC.

The sample holds one count of this clone. The chain combines TRBV2 with TRBJ2-5, with TRBD1 identical over 7 bases. V lost 1 base, J lost 2 bases, and 4 bases stayed unmatched. Looked up from germline, CDR1 is SNHLY and CDR2 is FYNNEI. CDR3 size: 15 residues. DNA of the CDR3: TGTGCCAGCAGTGAAGGGGGCAGGGGGCAAGAGACCCAGTACTTC. It yields the protein CASSEGGRGQETQYF.

The CDR3 loop is CASSQAGGGPGKLFF. CDR3 nucleotide sequence: TGTGCCAGCAGCCAAGCGGGGGGGGGCCCGGGAAAACTGTTTTTT. This chain links TRBV3-1 (or the pseudogene TRBV3-2) with TRBJ1-4, with a possible D match to TRBD1 (6 bases). The length of the CDR3 is 15 residues. V gave up 1 base and J gave up 10 bases, with 16 bases separating them. Per germline, CDR1 LGHDT and CDR2 YNNKEL (reference sequence).

The gene calls are TRBV19 and TRBJ1-4, with D perhaps TRBD1 (5 bases). Germline values: CDR1 LNHDA, CDR2 SQIVND (reference sequence). Trimming stripped 5 bases from V and 8 bases from J, with 15 bases between. This CDR3 is built from 14 residues. CDR3 in amino acids: CASSDTGGREKLFF. In nucleotides, the CDR3 is TGTGCCAGTAGTGACACGGGGGGACGGGAAAAACTGTTTTTT.

This clone has a single count. The chain uses TRBV28 and TRBJ2-5; D perhaps matches TRBD1 (5 bases). There are 15 residues in the CDR3. Germline V gene sequence: CDR1 MDHEN, CDR2 SYDVKM. V was trimmed by 6 bases and J by 5 bases, leaving 19 bases between them. CDR3 nucleotide sequence: TGTGCCAGCAGCATGGGGCAAACCACCAGGGAGACCCAGTACTTC. Its translation is CASSMGQTTRETQYF.

This clone was detected only a few times. The chain has TRBV24-1 and TRBJ2-2, with TRBD2 matching 8 bases. Germline V lookup: CDR1 KGHDR, CDR2 SFDVKD. CDR3 length equals 14 residues. The V segment lost 6 bases and the J segment 4 bases; nucleotides outside the gene matches: 3. For the CDR3, the DNA is TGTGCCACCAGTCTGGGGACTAGCACCGGGGAGCTGTTTTTT. Residues: CATSLGTSTGELFF.

A few counts support this clone. For the CDR3, the DNA is TGTGCCAGCAGCCCCGCCGGACTAGGGAGAACAGATACGCAGTATTTT. The encoded protein is CASSPAGLGRTDTQYF. J is TRBJ2-3 and V is TRBV11-3; 7 bases fit TRBD2. This CDR3 is built from 16 residues. Germline CDR1 and CDR2: SGHNT and YENEEA. J lost 3 bases, V lost 5 bases, and 11 bases had no gene match.

The genes are TRBV7-9 and TRBJ2-7, with 7 nucleotides matching TRBD2. After removal of 5 bases from V and 5 bases from J, the junction contained 12 bases not matched to a gene. CDR3 length equals 15 residues. Germline V gives CDR1 SEHNR, CDR2 FQNEAQ (reference sequence). The CDR3 protein is CASSPGRRGNHEQYF. The CDR3 DNA follows: TGTGCCAGCAGCCCCGGGAGGCGAGGTAACCACGAGCAGTACTTC.

This chain joins TRBV19 and TRBJ2-2; perhaps TRBD1 as D (6 bases). V lost 1 base and J 3 bases, leaving 9 bases between the germline ends. This CDR3 region has 15 residues. From germline, CDR1 is LNHDA and CDR2 SQIVND (reference sequence). The CDR3 region is CASSIVGHDTGELFF. CDR3 DNA: TGTGCCAGTAGTATAGTGGGACATGACACCGGGGAGCTGTTTTTT.

Only a few counts were recorded for this clone. The gene calls are TRBV5-4 and TRBJ2-3; the match to TRBD2 covers 8 bases. Trimming took 2 bases from V and 6 from J; bases not matched to a gene: 5. Germline V lookup: CDR1 SGHNT, CDR2 YYREEE (reference sequence). This CDR3 has 14 amino acids. CDR3 coding DNA: TGTGCCAGCAGCTTACGGGGGGGCCAGGATACGCAGTATTTT. Amino acids: CASSLRGGQDTQYF.

This clone was detected only a few times. The chain combines TRBV28 with TRBJ2-4; TRBD2 is a possible D gene (6 bases). Trimming removed 7 bases at V and 1 base at J, with 23 bases between. The CDR3 is 18 amino acids. CDR1 is MDHEN, CDR2 SYDVKM, per germline. CDR3 sequence reads: CASKEAGTGVSAKNIQYF. CDR3 nucleotide sequence: TGTGCCAGCAAAGAAGCCGGGACGGGGGTCTCGGCCAAAAACATTCAGTACTTC.

The chain links TRBV5-5 to TRBJ2-6; D not certain. The CDR3 runs 15 residues. Germline CDR1 is SGHKS and CDR2 is YYEKEE (reference sequence). The V gene lost 1 base and the J gene lost 0 bases, with 5 bases spanning the gap. Here the CDR3 reads CASSLRNSGANVLTF. In DNA form, the CDR3 reads TGTGCCAGCAGCTTGAGGAACTCTGGGGCCAACGTCCTGACTTTC.

The chain has TRBV6-5 and TRBJ1-1; D uncertain. V was trimmed by 5 bases and J by 1 base, leaving 14 bases between them. This CDR3 comprises 15 residues. Germline assignment: CDR1 MNHEY and CDR2 SVGAGI. CDR3 in amino acids: CASSPAMYRNTEAFF. The CDR3 region has the DNA TGTGCCAGCAGTCCCGCCATGTACAGGAACACTGAAGCTTTCTTT.

The chain uses TRBV3-1 (or the pseudogene TRBV3-2) and TRBJ1-4; D might be TRBD1 (6 bases). This CDR3 contains 13 residues. Trimming pared 4 bases from V and 8 bases from J, leaving 11 bases between. Per germline, CDR1 LGHDT and CDR2 YNNKEL (reference sequence). CDR3 bases: TGTGCCAGCAGCCGGACAGCCCAAGAAAAACTGTTTTTT. It codes for CASSRTAQEKLFF.

J is TRBJ2-7 and V is TRBV18, with TRBD2 identical over 8 bases. There are 15 residues in the CDR3. Germline CDR1 is KGHSH and CDR2 is LQKENI. V lost 3 bases to trimming and J lost 2 bases; unmatched junction nucleotides: 6. The CDR3: CASSPDGGGTYEQYF. The CDR3 nucleotides are TGTGCCAGCTCACCGGACGGGGGGGGGACCTACGAGCAGTACTTC.

This clone was detected a few times. The chain couples TRBV9 to TRBJ2-1; 7 nucleotides line up with TRBD1. The CDR3 is 15 residues long. With V trimmed by 2 bases and J by 4 bases, 6 bases remained unmatched. CDR1 and CDR2 (germline): SGDLS, YYNGEE. CDR3: CASSVQTGLYNEQFF. The CDR3 nucleotides read TGTGCCAGCAGCGTTCAGACAGGGCTTTACAATGAGCAGTTCTTC.

This chain uses TRBV19 with TRBJ2-6; 11 nucleotides align to TRBD2. The germline gives CDR1 LNHDA, CDR2 SQIVND (reference sequence). The CDR3 is 17 amino acids. With V trimmed by 5 bases and J by 1 base, 4 bases remained unmatched. CDR3 loop: CASSLTSGISGANVLTF. The CDR3 DNA reads as TGTGCCAGTAGTTTGACTAGCGGGATATCTGGGGCCAACGTCCTGACTTTC.

The V and J genes are TRBV7-6 and TRBJ2-2; 10 bases fit TRBD2. CDR3 size: 18 residues. The V and J ends lost 1 base and 2 bases, in that order; junction bases with no gene match: 7. Germline assignment: CDR1 SGHVS and CDR2 FNYEAQ. The CDR3 spells CASSLGTSGGGNTGELFF. CDR3 nucleotide sequence: TGTGCCAGCAGCTTAGGGACTAGCGGAGGAGGAAACACCGGGGAGCTGTTTTTT.

The CDR3 loop reads CSASDPAAKNIQYF. The CDR3 nucleotides read TGCAGTGCTAGTGATCCTGCAGCCAAAAACATTCAGTACTTC. V is TRBV20-1 and J is TRBJ2-4; D gene uncertain. Between the trimmed V and J ends, which lost 3 bases and 0 bases, there was a span of 9 bases. This CDR3 has 14 residues. The germline V gene has CDR1 DFQATT and CDR2 SNEGSKA (reference sequence).

This clone was observed a handful of times. The chain combines TRBV27 with TRBJ2-6, with D unresolved. With 3 bases removed from V and 2 bases from J, the gap between germline ends came to 5 bases. Germline loops: CDR1 MNHEY, CDR2 SMNVEV (reference sequence). This CDR3 has 14 amino acids. CDR3 bases: TGTGCCAGCAGTTTGGTCGCTGGGGCCAACGTCCTGACTTTC. Translated, it gives CASSLVAGANVLTF.

The chain is built from TRBV14 and TRBJ1-2; 8 nucleotides align to TRBD1. Germline V gives CDR1 SGHDN, CDR2 FVKESK. CDR3 length: 15 amino acids. J gave up 4 bases and V 4 bases, and 8 bases lay outside the gene matches. CDR3 bases: TGTGCCAGCAGCCTCTTGACAGGGGCGGCCTATGGCTACACCTTC. Amino acids: CASSLLTGAAYGYTF. Filled out from reference TRBV14 and TRBJ1-2, the complete variable domain reads EAGVTQFPSHSVIEKGQTVTLRCDPISGHDNLYWYRRVMGKEIKFLLHFVKESKQDESGMPNNRFLAERTGGTYSTLKVQPAELEDSGVYFCASSLLTGAAYGYTFGSGTRLTVV.